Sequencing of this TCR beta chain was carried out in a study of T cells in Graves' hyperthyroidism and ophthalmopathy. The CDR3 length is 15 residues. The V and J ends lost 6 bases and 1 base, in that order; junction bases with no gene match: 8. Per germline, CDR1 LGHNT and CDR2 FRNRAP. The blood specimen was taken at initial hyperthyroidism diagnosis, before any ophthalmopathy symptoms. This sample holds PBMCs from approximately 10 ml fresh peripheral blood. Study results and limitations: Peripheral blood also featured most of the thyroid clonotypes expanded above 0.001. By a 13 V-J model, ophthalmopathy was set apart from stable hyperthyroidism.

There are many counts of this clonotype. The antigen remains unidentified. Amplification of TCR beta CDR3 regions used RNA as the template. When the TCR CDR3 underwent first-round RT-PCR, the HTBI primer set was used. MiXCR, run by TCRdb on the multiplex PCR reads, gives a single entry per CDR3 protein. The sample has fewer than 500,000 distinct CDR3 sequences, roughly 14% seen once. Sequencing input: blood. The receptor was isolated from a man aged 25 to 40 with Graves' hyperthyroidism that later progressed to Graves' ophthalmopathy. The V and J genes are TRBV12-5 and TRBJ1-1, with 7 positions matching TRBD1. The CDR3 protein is CASGLPGTANTEAFF. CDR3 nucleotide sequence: TGTGCTAGTGGGCTTCCCGGGACAGCGAACACTGAAGCTTTCTTT. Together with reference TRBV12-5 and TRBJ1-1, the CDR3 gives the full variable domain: DARVTQTPRHKVTEMGQEVTMRCQPILGHNTVFWYRQTMMQGLELLAYFRNRAPLDDSGMPKDRFSAEMPDATLATLKIQPSEPRDSAVYFCASGLPGTANTEAFFGQGTRLTVV.